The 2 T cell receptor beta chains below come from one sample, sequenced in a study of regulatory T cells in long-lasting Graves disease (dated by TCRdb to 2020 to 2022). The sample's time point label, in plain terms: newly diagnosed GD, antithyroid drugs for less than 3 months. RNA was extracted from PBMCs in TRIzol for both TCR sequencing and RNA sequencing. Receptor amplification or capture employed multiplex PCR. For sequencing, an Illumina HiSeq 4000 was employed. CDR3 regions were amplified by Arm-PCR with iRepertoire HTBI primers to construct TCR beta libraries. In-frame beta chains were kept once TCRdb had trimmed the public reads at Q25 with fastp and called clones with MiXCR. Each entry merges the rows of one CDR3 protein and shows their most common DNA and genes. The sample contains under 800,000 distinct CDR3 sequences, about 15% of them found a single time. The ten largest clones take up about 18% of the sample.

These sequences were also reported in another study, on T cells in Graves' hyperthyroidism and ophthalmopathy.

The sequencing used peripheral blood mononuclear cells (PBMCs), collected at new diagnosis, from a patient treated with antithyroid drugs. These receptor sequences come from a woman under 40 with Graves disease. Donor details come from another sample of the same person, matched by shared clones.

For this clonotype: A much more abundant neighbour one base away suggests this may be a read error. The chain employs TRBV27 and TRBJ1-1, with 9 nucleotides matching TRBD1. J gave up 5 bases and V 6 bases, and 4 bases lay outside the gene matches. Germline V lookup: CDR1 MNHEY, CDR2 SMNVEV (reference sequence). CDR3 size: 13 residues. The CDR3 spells CASRRTGETEAFF. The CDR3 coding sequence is TGTGCCAGCAGGAGGACAGGGGAAACTGAAGCTTTCTTT.

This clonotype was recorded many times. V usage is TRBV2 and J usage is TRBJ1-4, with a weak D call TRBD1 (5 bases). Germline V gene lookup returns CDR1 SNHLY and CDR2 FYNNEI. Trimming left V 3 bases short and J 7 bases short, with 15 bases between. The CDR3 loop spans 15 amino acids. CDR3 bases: TGTGCCAGCAGTGATGGAAGGGGAGTTAGTGAAAAACTGTTTTTT. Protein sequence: CASSDGRGVSEKLFF. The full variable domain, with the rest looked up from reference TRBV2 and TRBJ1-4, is EPEVTQTPSHQVTQMGQEVILRCVPISNHLYFYWYRQILGQKVEFLVSFYNNEISEKSEIFDDQFSVERPDGSNFTLKIRSTKLEDSAMYFCASSDGRGVSEKLFFGSGTQLSVL.